One and the same sample provided the 5 T cell receptor beta chains below, sequenced in a study of blood T cells in healthy people across ages. It was with a sample-barcoded 5' primer and a J-beta primer mix that a second PCR of about 7 to 12 cycles was run. A single record per CDR3 protein comes from TCRdb applying MiXCR to the 5' RACE reads. The repertoire consists of 1.5 million to 2 million distinct CDR3 sequences, with roughly 27% occurring once and the leading ten covering more than 6%. Sample: blood. The receptors were gathered from a woman aged 30 to 39 in good health.

The chain links TRBV7-9 to TRBJ2-1; perhaps TRBD2 as D (6 bases). The tail of the sequence fits TRBJ2-7 better, so the J call may be wrong. Germline lookup yields CDR1 SEHNR and CDR2 FQNEAQ (reference sequence). CDR3 length: 16 amino acids. The CDR3 DNA reads as TGTGCCAGCAGCCCGGGCGGGGTTCTCTCCTACAATGAGCAGTACTTC. As protein: CASSPGGVLSYNEQYF.

V is TRBV27 and J is TRBJ1-1; D ambiguous. Germline-derived CDR1 and CDR2 are MNHEY and SMNVEV (reference sequence). The CDR3 length is 12 residues. With 4 bases removed from V and 9 bases from J, the gap between germline ends came to 12 bases. In DNA, the CDR3 is TGTGCCAGCAGTTCCGCGGGGAGGAAAGCTTTCTTT. It yields the protein CASSSAGRKAFF.

V and J are TRBV6-1 and TRBJ1-6; D gene unclear. Trimming shortened V by 4 bases and J by 5 bases, and 12 bases separated the two germline ends. This CDR3 contains 15 residues. Germline loops: CDR1 MNHNS, CDR2 SASEGT. Here the CDR3 reads CASSAHDGNNSPLHF. Written as DNA, the CDR3 is TGTGCCAGCAGTGCCCATGACGGAAATAATTCACCCCTCCACTTT.

V usage is TRBV15 and J usage is TRBJ1-2; D is unclear. The germline V and J ends were trimmed by 0 bases and 4 bases, with 9 bases remaining between them. CDR3 length equals 14 residues. Germline V gene lookup returns CDR1 LNHNV and CDR2 YYDKDF (reference sequence). Here the CDR3 DNA reads TGTGCCACCAGCAGAGATCGGACCGGCTATGGCTACACCTTC. This sequence encodes CATSRDRTGYGYTF.

This clonotype was seen only once. The chain recombines TRBV12-3 or TRBV12-4 with TRBJ1-2; 8 bases are a match to TRBD1. J gave up 4 bases and V 3 bases, and 7 bases lay outside the gene matches. The CDR3 has 15 amino acids. CDR3 in DNA: TGTGCCAGCAGTTTCTCAGGGGGCTGGGGCTATGGCTACACCTTC. Its protein is CASSFSGGWGYGYTF.